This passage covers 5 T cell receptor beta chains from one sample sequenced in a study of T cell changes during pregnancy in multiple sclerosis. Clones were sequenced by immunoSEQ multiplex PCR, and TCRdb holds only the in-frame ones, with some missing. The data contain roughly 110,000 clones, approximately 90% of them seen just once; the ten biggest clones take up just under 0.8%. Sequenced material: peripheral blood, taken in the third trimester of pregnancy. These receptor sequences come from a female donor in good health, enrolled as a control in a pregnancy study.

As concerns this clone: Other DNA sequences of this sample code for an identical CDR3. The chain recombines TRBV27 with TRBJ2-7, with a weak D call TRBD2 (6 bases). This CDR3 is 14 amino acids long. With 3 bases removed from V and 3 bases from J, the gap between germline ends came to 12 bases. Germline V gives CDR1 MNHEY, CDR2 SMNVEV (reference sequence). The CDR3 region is CASSLGGSYYEQYF. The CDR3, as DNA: TGTGCCAGCAGTTTGGGGGGTAGCTACTACGAGCAGTACTTC.

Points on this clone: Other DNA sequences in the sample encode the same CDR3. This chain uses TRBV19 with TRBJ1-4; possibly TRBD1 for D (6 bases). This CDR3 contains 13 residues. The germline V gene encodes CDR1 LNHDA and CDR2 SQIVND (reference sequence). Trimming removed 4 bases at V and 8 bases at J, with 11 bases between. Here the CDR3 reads CASSTGVGEKLFF. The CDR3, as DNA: TGTGCCAGTAGTACAGGGGTAGGCGAAAAACTGTTTTTT.

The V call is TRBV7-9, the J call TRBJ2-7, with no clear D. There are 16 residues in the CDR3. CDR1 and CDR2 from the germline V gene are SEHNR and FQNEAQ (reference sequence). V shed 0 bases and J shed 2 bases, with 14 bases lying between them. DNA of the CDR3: TGTGCCAGCAGCTTAGCTCCCCCTTCTATTGCCTACGAGCAGTACTTC. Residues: CASSLAPPSIAYEQYF.

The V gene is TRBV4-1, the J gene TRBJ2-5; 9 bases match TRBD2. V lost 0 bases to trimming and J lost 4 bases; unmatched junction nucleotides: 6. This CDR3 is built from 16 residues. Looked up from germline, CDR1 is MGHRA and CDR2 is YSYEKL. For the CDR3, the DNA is TGCGCCAGCAGCCAAGAACGGGCGGGGGGGCGAGAGACCCAGTACTTC. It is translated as CASSQERAGGRETQYF.

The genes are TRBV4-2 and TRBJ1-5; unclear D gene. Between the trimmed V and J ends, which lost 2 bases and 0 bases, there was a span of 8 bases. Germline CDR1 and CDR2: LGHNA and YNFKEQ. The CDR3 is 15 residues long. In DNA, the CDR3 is TGTGCCAGCAGCCAATATCGGGGTAGCAATCAGCCCCAGCATTTT. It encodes CASSQYRGSNQPQHF.